Listed below are T cell receptor beta chains from one sample, sequenced in a study of T-cell reconstitution after alpha-beta-depleted transplantation in children. One entry per CDR3 protein, called by TCRdb with MiXCR from the PCR reads. The repertoire has hundreds of thousands of distinct CDR3 sequences, about 10% of them found once; the top ten carry 2% to 2.5%. This sample comprised PBMCs, obtained before TCRalphabeta/CD19-depleted stem cell transplant. These receptors were taken from a child aged 2 to 10 with inherited bone marrow failure, due to receive a stem cell transplant. Both conserved end residues are part of each CDR3. The D gene is left open where the match is weak. Size is stated for part of the rows, as once, few or many counts, or as a class when the clone is expanded.

clone size	V gene	J gene	D gene	CDR3 protein	CDR3 DNA
few	TRBV27	TRBJ1-5	TRBD1	CASSYNPSGGEPQHF	TGTGCCAGCAGTTACAACCCATCAGGGGGCGAGCCCCAGCATTTT
many	TRBV7-2	TRBJ1-2	-	CASRPDGYYGYTF	TGTGCCAGCAGGCCCGACGGGTACTATGGCTACACCTTC
many	TRBV29-1	TRBJ1-2	-	CSVEDSGETLYGYTF	TGCAGCGTTGAAGACTCGGGCGAGACATTGTATGGCTACACCTTC
many	TRBV12-3/TRBV12-4	TRBJ2-2	TRBD1	CASSAPDRGGTGELFF	TGTGCCAGCAGCGCCCCTGACAGGGGAGGCACCGGGGAGCTGTTTTTT
few	TRBV6-5	TRBJ1-2	-	CASSYLGAPDYGYTF	TGTGCCAGCAGTTACTTGGGGGCGCCGGACTATGGCTACACCTTC
many	TRBV6-2/TRBV6-3	TRBJ2-5	-	CASSDGQAETQYF	TGTGCCAGCAGTGACGGACAAGCGGAGACCCAGTACTTC
-	TRBV5-1	TRBJ2-1	TRBD2	CASSFAGDEQFF	TGCGCCAGCAGCTTTGCGGGGGATGAGCAGTTCTTC
many	TRBV20-1	TRBJ2-2	TRBD2	CSARALAGGYTGELFF	TGCAGTGCTAGGGCCCTAGCGGGAGGATACACCGGGGAGCTGTTTTTT
many	TRBV6-1	TRBJ1-6	TRBD1	CASRGQGRSPLHF	TGTGCCAGCCGTGGACAGGGCCGATCACCCCTCCACTTT
many	TRBV12-3/TRBV12-4	TRBJ1-1	-	CASSLLQGLGKAFF	TGTGCCAGCAGTTTACTACAGGGTTTAGGTAAAGCTTTCTTT
many	TRBV20-1	TRBJ2-1	TRBD2	CSARDGSGREFF	TGCAGTGCTAGAGATGGGTCCGGGAGGGAGTTCTTC
many	TRBV4-1	TRBJ2-1	TRBD2	CASSQDRLVAGGPYNEQFF	TGCGCCAGCAGCCAAGATCGGTTGGTAGCGGGAGGTCCCTACAATGAGCAGTTCTTC